Listed here are 30 T cell receptor beta chains from one sample, sequenced in a study of Graves' ophthalmopathy and Graves' hyperthyroidism. The sequenced template was RNA, covering the TCR beta CDR3 region. The library came from an HTBI-primed first-round RT-PCR and a second-round multiplex PCR. MiXCR, applied by TCRdb to the multiplex PCR reads, yields one record per CDR3 protein. This table holds under 350,000 distinct CDR3 sequences, 15% to 20% found once. Source material: peripheral blood. The receptors were gathered from an adult man with Graves' ophthalmopathy.

This sequence joins TRBV28 and TRBJ2-7, with D possibly TRBD2 on 5 matching bases. This CDR3 is 13 amino acids long. CDR1 and CDR2 (germline): MDHEN, SYDVKM. With 1 base removed from V and 6 bases from J, the gap between germline ends came to 10 bases. For the CDR3, the DNA is TGTGCCAGCAGTTTATCCGGGATACGCGAGCAGTACTTC. Translating gives CASSLSGIREQYF.

This rearrangement joins TRBV30 to TRBJ1-1, with D perhaps matching TRBD1 (6 bases). CDR3 length: 14 residues. V dropped 0 bases and J dropped 4 bases, with 12 bases sitting between them. The germline V gene has CDR1 GTSNPN and CDR2 SVGIG (reference sequence). The CDR3 spells CAWSVPGEGTEAFF. CDR3 nucleotide sequence: TGTGCCTGGAGTGTACCAGGGGAGGGCACTGAAGCTTTCTTT.

This clonotype was seen many times. The chain links TRBV28 to TRBJ2-7; D is unclear. V was shortened by 1 base and J by 4 bases, with 8 bases between the two germline ends. This CDR3 is built from 13 residues. In germline, CDR1 is MDHEN, CDR2 SYDVKM. CDR3 coding DNA: TGTGCCAGCAGTTTATTGTACAGATACGAGCAGTACTTC. Translated: CASSLLYRYEQYF. Filled out from reference TRBV28 and TRBJ2-7, the complete variable domain reads DVKVTQSSRYLVKRTGEKVFLECVQDMDHENMFWYRQDPGLGLRLIYFSYDVKMKEKGDIPEGYSVSREKKERFSLILESASTNQTSMYLCASSLLYRYEQYFGPGTRLTVT.

This clonotype has at least ten counts. The chain combines TRBV7-8 with TRBJ1-6; D not certain. This CDR3 comprises 13 residues. Per the germline V gene, CDR1 is SGHVS and CDR2 is FQNEAQ. The V gene lost 5 bases and the J gene lost 7 bases, with 9 bases spanning the gap. CDR3 region: CASSPTRNSPLHF. In nucleotides, the CDR3 is TGTGCCAGCAGCCCTACCAGGAATTCACCCCTCCACTTT. The complete variable domain, with remaining parts taken from reference TRBV7-8 and TRBJ1-6, reads GAGVSQSPRYKVAKRGQDVALRCDPISGHVSLFWYQQALGQGPEFLTYFQNEAQLDKSGLPSDRFFAERPEGSVSTLKIQRTQQEDSAVYLCASSPTRNSPLHFGNGTRLTVT.

This clonotype was detected ten times or more. V usage is TRBV12-3 or TRBV12-4 and J usage is TRBJ1-5; tentatively, D is TRBD1 (6 bases). The CDR3 runs 15 residues. V was trimmed by 7 bases and J by 3 bases, leaving 16 bases between them. The CDR3: CASTLGRGPNQPQHF. The CDR3 DNA sequence: TGTGCCAGCACCCTCGGCAGGGGACCCAATCAGCCCCAGCATTTT.

In its sample, this clonotype was seen many times. This rearrangement joins TRBV7-2 to TRBJ2-5; D not resolved. The CDR3 loop spans 12 amino acids. V shed 4 bases and J shed 7 bases, with 10 bases lying between them. Germline-derived CDR1 and CDR2 are SGHTA and FQGNSA. The chain's CDR3 is CASSSSLWTQYF. DNA for the CDR3: TGTGCCAGCAGCTCTTCCTTGTGGACCCAGTACTTC.

There are many counts of this clonotype. The rearrangement joins TRBV6-1 to TRBJ2-7, with 9 bases lining up with TRBD1. Germline values: CDR1 MNHNS, CDR2 SASEGT. J gave up 5 bases and V 2 bases, and 10 bases lay outside the gene matches. This CDR3 spans 16 amino acids. CDR3 nucleotides: TGTGCCAGCAGTGAATTCCTGGGACAGGGTAGGGACGAGCAGTACTTC. Translation: CASSEFLGQGRDEQYF.

This clonotype was picked up many times. The chain has TRBV20-1 and TRBJ2-5; TRBD2 agrees at 9 bases. Germline trimming cut 6 bases from V and 1 base from J; bases unmatched to any gene: 12. CDR3 length: 16 residues. The germline V gene encodes CDR1 DFQATT and CDR2 SNEGSKA (reference sequence). The CDR3 protein is CSAVLLAGAVQETQYF. CDR3 in DNA: TGCAGTGCGGTCCTTTTAGCGGGAGCGGTCCAAGAGACCCAGTACTTC.

This clonotype was detected ten times or more. The chain has TRBV11-2 and TRBJ2-5; TRBD1 matches at 9 bases. Germline trimming cut 1 base from V and 5 bases from J; bases unmatched to any gene: 5. Germline loops: CDR1 SGHAT, CDR2 FQNNGV. The length of the CDR3 is 15 residues. The CDR3 sequence is CASSLVTGGRETQYF. For the CDR3, the DNA is TGTGCCAGCAGCTTAGTAACAGGGGGCCGGGAGACCCAGTACTTC.

The DNA for the CDR3 is TGTGCCAGCAGCTTAACCGGGATTGGCTACGAGCAGTACTTC. It codes for CASSLTGIGYEQYF. This sequence joins TRBV7-2 and TRBJ2-7; weak D call: TRBD2 (5 bases). Germline CDR1 reads SGHTA; CDR2 reads FQGNSA. V lost 2 bases and J 3 bases, leaving 11 bases between the germline ends. The CDR3 has 14 residues. The full variable domain, in which reference TRBV7-2 and TRBJ2-7 provide the parts outside the CDR3, is GAGVSQSPSNKVTEKGKDVELRCDPISGHTALYWYRQSLGQGLEFLIYFQGNSAPDKSGLPSDRFSAERTGGSVSTLTIQRTQQEDSAVYLCASSLTGIGYEQYFGPGTRLTVT.

This clonotype occurred many times. This rearrangement joins TRBV12-3 or TRBV12-4 to TRBJ2-7; D remains ambiguous. V was pared by 5 bases and J by 5 bases, with 10 bases between. This CDR3 spans 12 amino acids. CDR3 residues: CASSPTLDEQYF. CDR3 in DNA: TGTGCCAGCAGTCCTACCTTAGACGAGCAGTACTTC.

At least ten counts were recorded for this clonotype. V is TRBV7-2 and J is TRBJ2-7; TRBD1 or TRBD2 may be the D gene (5 bases each). Germline loops: CDR1 SGHTA, CDR2 FQGNSA. Trimming removed 5 bases from V and 0 bases from J, with 8 bases in between. The CDR3 is made up of 13 amino acids. The CDR3 DNA sequence: TGTGCCAGCAGCCGGGACCGCTCCTACGAGCAGTACTTC. Translated: CASSRDRSYEQYF.

This clonotype was found many times. This sequence joins TRBV20-1 and TRBJ1-6; TRBD1 might be the D (5 bases). Deletions cut 5 bases from V and 6 bases from J, with 17 bases between. Per the germline V gene, CDR1 is DFQATT and CDR2 is SNEGSKA (reference sequence). CDR3 size: 15 residues. CDR3 sequence reads: CSAPMEGFGNSPLHF. The CDR3 DNA reads as TGCAGTGCTCCGATGGAGGGGTTCGGTAATTCACCCCTCCACTTT.

In this sample, this clonotype turned up many times. V and J are TRBV13 and TRBJ2-5, with unresolved D. Germline V gene lookup returns CDR1 PRHDT and CDR2 FYEKMQ (reference sequence). Trimming removed 0 bases from V and 3 bases from J, with 8 bases in between. The CDR3 length is 14 residues. In DNA, the CDR3 is TGTGCCAGCAGCTTAGGCCTAGATGAAGAGACCCAGTACTTC. As protein: CASSLGLDEETQYF.

This clonotype was observed many times. This rearrangement joins TRBV11-2 to TRBJ2-7, with D possibly being TRBD2 (6 bases). V was clipped by 4 bases and J by 6 bases, with 13 bases between them. The germline V gene encodes CDR1 SGHAT and CDR2 FQNNGV. This CDR3 comprises 13 residues. In DNA, the CDR3 is TGTGCCAGCAGCTCCCGACTAGATTTCGAGCAGTACTTC. Residues: CASSSRLDFEQYF.

This clonotype was observed at least ten times. The rearrangement links TRBV4-3 to TRBJ2-7; 12 nucleotides agree with TRBD2. Germline V gene lookup returns CDR1 LGHNA and CDR2 YSLEER. This CDR3 is 15 amino acids long. Losses at the gene ends were 2 bases for V and 3 bases for J; bases not matched to a gene: 2. The CDR3 reads CASSQTSGGFYEQYF. The DNA of the CDR3 is TGCGCCAGCAGCCAAACTAGCGGGGGGTTCTACGAGCAGTACTTC.

The genes are TRBV15 and TRBJ2-7, with 11 bases identical to TRBD2. Germline V CDR1 and CDR2: LNHNV, YYDKDF (reference sequence). The ends lost 8 bases at V and 3 bases at J; junction bases unmatched: 6. This CDR3 is built from 14 residues. As DNA, the CDR3 is TGTGCCACCCTAGCGACTAGCGGGAACTACGAGCAGTACTTC. It codes for CATLATSGNYEQYF.

This clonotype was detected only a few times. The rearrangement joins TRBV6-5 to TRBJ1-2; 10 nucleotides align to TRBD1. Germline V CDR1 and CDR2: MNHEY, SVGAGI. The CDR3 is made up of 16 amino acids. V dropped 1 base and J dropped 4; count of bases not matched to a gene: 6. CDR3 in amino acids: CASSYFRTGGGYGYTF. The CDR3 bases are TGTGCCAGCAGTTACTTTCGGACAGGGGGGGGCTATGGCTACACCTTC.

This clonotype was seen more than once but under ten times. The rearrangement uses TRBV19 and TRBJ2-5; D not certain. V was cut by 3 bases and J by 7 bases, with 9 bases left in between. This CDR3 is built from 12 residues. The germline CDR1 and CDR2 sequences are LNHDA and SQIVND (reference sequence). CDR3 DNA sequence: TGTGCCAGTAGTATGGAGTTCGGGACCCAGTACTTC. Its protein is CASSMEFGTQYF.

The gene calls are TRBV20-1 and TRBJ2-7; no firm D call. Germline V gene sequence: CDR1 DFQATT, CDR2 SNEGSKA (reference sequence). Between the trimmed V and J ends, which lost 0 bases and 9 bases, there was a span of 9 bases. CDR3 length: 11 amino acids. The CDR3 DNA reads TGCAGTGCTAGAGATCCCCCCGGGCAGTACTTC. Translating it yields CSARDPPGQYF.

To note about this clonotype: A much more abundant neighbour one base away suggests this may be a read error. V and J are TRBV10-3 and TRBJ2-7, with TRBD1 matching 8 bases. The J segment lost 3 bases and the V segment lost 6 bases, leaving 4 bases of the junction unmatched. The CDR3 is 13 residues long. Germline V CDR1 and CDR2: ENHRY, SYGVKD. The CDR3 sequence: CAIRTDRDYEQYF. The CDR3, as DNA: TGTGCCATCAGGACGGACAGGGACTACGAGCAGTACTTC.

The sample holds many counts of this clonotype. The V call is TRBV4-1, the J call TRBJ1-5, with D unclear. V was clipped by 4 bases and J by 5 bases, with 18 bases between them. The germline gives CDR1 MGHRA, CDR2 YSYEKL. The CDR3 extends over 16 amino acids. CDR3 DNA sequence: TGCGCCAGCAGCCGCCAATCCCCGGGTGTCCATCAGCCCCAGCATTTT. It encodes CASSRQSPGVHQPQHF.

V and J are TRBV6-2 or TRBV6-3 and TRBJ2-7, with D possibly being TRBD1 (5 bases). The DNA end is a closer match to TRBJ2-1, so the J assignment may be wrong. The CDR3 has 15 amino acids. The germline V gene encodes CDR1 MNHEY and CDR2 SVGEGT. CDR3 sequence (DNA): TGTGCCAGCAGTGCACCCGTACAGGCGGCTAACGAGCAGTTCTTC. This gives the protein CASSAPVQAANEQFF.

This clonotype occurred many times. The chain couples TRBV5-5 to TRBJ2-5; D is tentatively TRBD1 or TRBD2 (6 bases each). The CDR3 is made up of 13 amino acids. Per the germline V gene, CDR1 is SGHKS and CDR2 is YYEKEE (reference sequence). The V and J ends lost 4 bases and 5 bases respectively, with 12 bases between them. The chain's CDR3 is CASSTLGGETQYF. The DNA of the CDR3 is TGTGCCAGCAGCACCCTGGGGGGCGAGACCCAGTACTTC.

This clonotype has a count of ten or more. The V and J genes are TRBV5-1 and TRBJ1-5, with 8 positions matching TRBD1. Trimming cost V 4 bases and J 3 bases; bases outside gene matches: 9. The CDR3 loop spans 16 amino acids. CDR1 is SGHRS and CDR2 is YFSETQ in the germline V gene. CDR3: CASSLDRGGFNQPQHF. Written as DNA, the CDR3 is TGCGCCAGCAGCCTAGACAGGGGTGGATTCAATCAGCCCCAGCATTTT.

This clonotype was recorded many times. This chain connects TRBV10-2 to TRBJ2-2; D may be TRBD2 (6 bases). Trimming stripped 8 bases from V and 1 base from J, with 8 bases between. The CDR3 loop spans 13 amino acids. Germline V gives CDR1 WSHSY, CDR2 SAAADI. CDR3 DNA: TGCGCCAGCCGGGGAGGGAACACCGGGGAGCTGTTTTTT. This encodes CASRGGNTGELFF.

Ten or more counts support this clonotype. The rearrangement uses TRBV2 and TRBJ2-7; possible D gene TRBD1, 5 bases. Between the trimmed V and J ends, which lost 9 bases and 2 bases, there was a span of 17 bases. The germline V gene encodes CDR1 SNHLY and CDR2 FYNNEI. This CDR3 has 14 amino acids. The CDR3 DNA is TGTGCCAGTGCCCCTTTCCTAGGGGCCTACGAGCAGTACTTC. Protein: CASAPFLGAYEQYF.

This clonotype showed up many times. The chain has TRBV27 and TRBJ1-5, with D possibly TRBD1 on 5 matching bases. This CDR3 comprises 15 residues. Germline V gives CDR1 MNHEY, CDR2 SMNVEV (reference sequence). The ends were cut back, 5 bases at V and 6 bases at J, with 17 bases in the middle. The CDR3 nucleotides are TGTGCCAGCAGTCCGCGAACCAGGGTGGGTCAGCCCCAGCATTTT. It is translated as CASSPRTRVGQPQHF.

This clonotype has ten or more counts. The junction departs from the called germline gene at one end, perhaps through a read error. The chain combines TRBV5-1 with TRBJ1-1; TRBD1 is a possible D gene (5 bases). Per the germline V gene, CDR1 is SGHRS and CDR2 is YFSETQ. This CDR3 region has 13 residues. In nucleotides, the CDR3 is TGTGCCAGCAGTTCCACAGGGAACACTGAAGCTTTCTTT. Translating gives CASSSTGNTEAFF.

This clonotype came up many times. The chain is built from TRBV15 and TRBJ1-1, with D uncertain. The CDR3 extends over 16 amino acids. Germline CDR1 reads LNHNV; CDR2 reads YYDKDF (reference sequence). V was cut by 1 base and J by 0 bases, with 12 bases left in between. The CDR3 reads CATSRGAQTLNTEAFF. The CDR3, as DNA: TGTGCCACCAGCAGAGGGGCACAGACTCTGAACACTGAAGCTTTCTTT. Looking up the rest from reference TRBV15 and TRBJ1-1 gives the full variable domain: DAMVIQNPRYQVTQFGKPVTLSCSQTLNHNVMYWYQQKSSQAPKLLFHYYDKDFNNEADTPDNFQSRRPNTSFCFLDIRSPGLGDTAMYLCATSRGAQTLNTEAFFGQGTRLTVV.